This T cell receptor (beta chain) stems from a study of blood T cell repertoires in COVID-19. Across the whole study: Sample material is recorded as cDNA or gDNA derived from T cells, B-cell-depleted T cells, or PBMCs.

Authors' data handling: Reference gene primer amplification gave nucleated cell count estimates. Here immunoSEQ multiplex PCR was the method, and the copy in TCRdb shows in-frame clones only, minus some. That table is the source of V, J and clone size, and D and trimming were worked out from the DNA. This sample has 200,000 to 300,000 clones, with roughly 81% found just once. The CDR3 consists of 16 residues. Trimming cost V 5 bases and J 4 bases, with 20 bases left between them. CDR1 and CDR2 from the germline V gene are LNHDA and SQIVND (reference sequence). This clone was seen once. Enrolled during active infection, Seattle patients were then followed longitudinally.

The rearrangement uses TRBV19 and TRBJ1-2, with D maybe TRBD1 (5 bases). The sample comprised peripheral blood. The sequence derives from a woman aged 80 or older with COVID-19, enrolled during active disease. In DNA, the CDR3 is TGTGCCAGTAGTGTACTTCCCCCCACTCAGGGCTATGGCTACACCTTC. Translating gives CASSVLPPTQGYGYTF.